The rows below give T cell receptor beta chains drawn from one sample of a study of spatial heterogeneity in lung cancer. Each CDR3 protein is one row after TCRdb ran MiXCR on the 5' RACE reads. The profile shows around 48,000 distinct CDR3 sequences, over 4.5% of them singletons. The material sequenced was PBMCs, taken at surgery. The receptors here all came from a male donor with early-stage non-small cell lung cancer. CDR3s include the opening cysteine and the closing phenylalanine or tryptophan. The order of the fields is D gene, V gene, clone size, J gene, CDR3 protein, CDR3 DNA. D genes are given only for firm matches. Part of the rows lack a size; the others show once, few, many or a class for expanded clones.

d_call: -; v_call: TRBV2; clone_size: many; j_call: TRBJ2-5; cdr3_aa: CASRGPQETQYF; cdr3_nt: TGTGCCAGCAGAGGACCGCAAGAGACCCAGTACTTC
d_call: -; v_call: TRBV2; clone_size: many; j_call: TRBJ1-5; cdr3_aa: CASSTDYSNQPQHF; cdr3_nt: TGTGCCAGCAGTACCGATTATAGCAATCAGCCCCAGCATTTT
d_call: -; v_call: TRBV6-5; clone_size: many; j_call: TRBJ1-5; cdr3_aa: CASRRGGSGPQHF; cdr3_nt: TGTGCCAGCAGAAGGGGGGGGTCGGGGCCCCAGCATTTT
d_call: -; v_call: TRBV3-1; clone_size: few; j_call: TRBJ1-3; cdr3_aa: CASSLRSSGNTIYF; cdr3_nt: TGTGCCAGCAGCCTTCGATCGTCTGGAAACACCATATATTTT
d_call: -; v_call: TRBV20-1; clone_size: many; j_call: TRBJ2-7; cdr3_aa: CSARGGLIYEQYF; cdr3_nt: TGCAGTGCTAGAGGGGGACTTATCTACGAGCAGTACTTC
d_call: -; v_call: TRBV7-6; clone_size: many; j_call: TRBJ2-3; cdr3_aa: CASSLDRADTQYF; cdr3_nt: TGTGCCAGCAGCTTAGATAGGGCAGATACGCAGTATTTT
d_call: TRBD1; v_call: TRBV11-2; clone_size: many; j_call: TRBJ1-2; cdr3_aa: CASSRGTGDANYGYTF; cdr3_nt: TGTGCCAGCAGCAGAGGGACAGGCGACGCTAACTATGGCTACACCTTC
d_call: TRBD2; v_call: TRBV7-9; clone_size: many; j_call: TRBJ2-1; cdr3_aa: CASSSLSGASYNEQFF; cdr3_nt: TGTGCCAGCAGCTCCCTTAGCGGGGCCTCCTACAATGAGCAGTTCTTC
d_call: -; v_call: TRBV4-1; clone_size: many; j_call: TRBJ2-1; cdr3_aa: CASSLNSGPPVGNEQFF; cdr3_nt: TGCGCCAGCAGCCTAAATTCCGGACCCCCGGTGGGGAATGAGCAGTTCTTC
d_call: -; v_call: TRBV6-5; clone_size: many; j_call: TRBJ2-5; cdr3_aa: CASSYGRRETQYF; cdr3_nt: TGTGCCAGCAGTTATGGTAGACGAGAGACCCAGTACTTC
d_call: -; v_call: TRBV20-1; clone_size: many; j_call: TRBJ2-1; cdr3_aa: CSARGGRNEQFF; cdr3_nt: TGCAGTGCTAGAGGGGGACGTAACGAGCAGTTCTTC
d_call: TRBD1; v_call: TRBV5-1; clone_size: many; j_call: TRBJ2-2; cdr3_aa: CASMTGTVPGELFF; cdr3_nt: TGCGCCAGTATGACCGGGACAGTCCCCGGGGAGCTGTTTTTT
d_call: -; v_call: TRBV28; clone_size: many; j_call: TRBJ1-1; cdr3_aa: CASSSTHTGTVNTEAFF; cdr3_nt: TGTGCCAGCAGTTCGACCCACACCGGGACGGTGAACACTGAAGCTTTCTTT
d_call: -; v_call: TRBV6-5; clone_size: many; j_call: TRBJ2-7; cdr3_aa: CATTQGRTSGYEQYF; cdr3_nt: TGTGCCACCACCCAGGGCCGAACTTCTGGCTACGAGCAGTACTTC
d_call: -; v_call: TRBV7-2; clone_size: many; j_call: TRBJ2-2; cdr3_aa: CASSLGRQAGELFF; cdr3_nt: TGTGCCAGCAGCTTAGGGCGGCAGGCCGGGGAGCTGTTTTTT
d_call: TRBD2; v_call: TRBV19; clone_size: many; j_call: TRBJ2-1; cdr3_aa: CASSTLAGGSSYNEQFF; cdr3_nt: TGTGCCAGTAGTACTCTAGCGGGAGGGAGCTCCTACAATGAGCAGTTCTTC
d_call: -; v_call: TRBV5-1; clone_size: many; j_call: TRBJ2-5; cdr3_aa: CASSWGPETQYF; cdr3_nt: TGCGCCAGCAGCTGGGGGCCAGAGACCCAGTACTTC
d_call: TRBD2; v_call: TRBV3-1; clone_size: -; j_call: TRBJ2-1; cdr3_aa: CASSQVTSGRFYNEQFF; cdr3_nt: TGTGCCAGCAGCCAGGTCACTAGCGGGAGGTTCTACAATGAGCAGTTCTTC
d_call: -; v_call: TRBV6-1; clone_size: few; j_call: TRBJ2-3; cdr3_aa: CASSLRQDSTSTDTQYF; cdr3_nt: TGTGCCAGCAGTCTTCGACAGGATTCAACTAGCACAGATACGCAGTATTTT
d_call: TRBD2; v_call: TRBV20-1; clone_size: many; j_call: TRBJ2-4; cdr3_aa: CSASEGTSGNIQYF; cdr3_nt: TGCAGTGCTAGTGAGGGGACTAGCGGAAACATTCAGTACTTC
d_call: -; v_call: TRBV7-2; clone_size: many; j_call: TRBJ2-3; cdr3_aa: CASSLGPSTDTQYF; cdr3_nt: TGTGCCAGCAGCTTAGGTCCTAGCACAGATACGCAGTATTTT
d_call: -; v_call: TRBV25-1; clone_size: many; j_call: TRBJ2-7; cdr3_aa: CASSDGDGDSYEQYF; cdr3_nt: TGTGCCAGCAGTGATGGCGACGGAGACTCCTACGAGCAGTACTTC
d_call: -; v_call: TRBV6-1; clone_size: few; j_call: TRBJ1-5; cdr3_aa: CASSDTQGSNQPQHF; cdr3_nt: TGTGCCAGCAGTGACACACAGGGCAGCAATCAGCCCCAGCATTTT
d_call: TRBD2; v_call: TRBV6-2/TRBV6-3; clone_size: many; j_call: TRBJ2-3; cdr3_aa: CASSYGTSVLTDTQYF; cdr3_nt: TGTGCCAGCAGTTACGGGACTAGCGTGCTCACAGATACGCAGTATTTT
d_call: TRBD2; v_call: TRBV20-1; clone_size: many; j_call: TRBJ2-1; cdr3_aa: CSAFPLAGVDEQFF; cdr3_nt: TGCAGTGCTTTTCCACTAGCGGGAGTAGATGAGCAGTTCTTC
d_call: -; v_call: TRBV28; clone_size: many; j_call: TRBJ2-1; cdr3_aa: CASSSPSYNEQFF; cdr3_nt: TGTGCCAGCAGTTCTCCCTCCTACAATGAGCAGTTCTTC
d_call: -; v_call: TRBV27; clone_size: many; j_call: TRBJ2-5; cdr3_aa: CASSHRRGETQYF; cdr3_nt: TGTGCCAGCAGCCACCGACGTGGTGAGACCCAGTACTTC
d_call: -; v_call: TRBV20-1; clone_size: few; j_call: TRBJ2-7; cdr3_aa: CSASEQGYEQYF; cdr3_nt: TGCAGTGCTAGTGAACAGGGCTACGAGCAGTACTTC
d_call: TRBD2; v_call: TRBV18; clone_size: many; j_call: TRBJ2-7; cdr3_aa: CASSPRTSGTPFEQYF; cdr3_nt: TGTGCCAGCTCACCGAGGACTAGCGGGACACCTTTCGAGCAGTACTTC
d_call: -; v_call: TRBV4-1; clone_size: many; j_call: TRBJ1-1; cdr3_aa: CASRRLTNTEAFF; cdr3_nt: TGCGCCAGCAGGAGACTCACGAACACTGAAGCTTTCTTT
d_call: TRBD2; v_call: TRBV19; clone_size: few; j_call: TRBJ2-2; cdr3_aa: CASSPLREKVDGELFF; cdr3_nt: TGTGCCAGTAGTCCGTTGCGGGAGAAGGTTGACGGGGAGCTGTTTTTT
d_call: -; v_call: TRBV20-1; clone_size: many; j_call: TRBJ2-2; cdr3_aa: CSASEGAGTGELFF; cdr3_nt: TGCAGTGCTAGTGAGGGAGCAGGGACCGGGGAGCTGTTTTTT
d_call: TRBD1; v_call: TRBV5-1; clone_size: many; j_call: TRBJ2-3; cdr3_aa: CASSLEGMGTGGTDTQYF; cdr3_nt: TGCGCCAGCAGCTTGGAAGGTATGGGGACAGGAGGCACAGATACGCAGTATTTT
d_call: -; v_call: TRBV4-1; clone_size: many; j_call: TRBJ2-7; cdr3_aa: CASSRSIGPSSYEQYF; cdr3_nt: TGCGCCAGCAGCCGCTCAATCGGGCCTTCTTCCTACGAGCAGTACTTC
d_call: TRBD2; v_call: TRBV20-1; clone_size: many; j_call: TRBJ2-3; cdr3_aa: CSARTSGNTDTQYF; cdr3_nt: TGCAGTGCTCGGACTAGCGGGAATACAGATACGCAGTATTTT
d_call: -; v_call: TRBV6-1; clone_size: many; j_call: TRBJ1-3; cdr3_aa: CASSEGDDSGNTIYF; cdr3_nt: TGTGCCAGCAGTGAGGGGGACGACTCTGGAAACACCATATATTTT
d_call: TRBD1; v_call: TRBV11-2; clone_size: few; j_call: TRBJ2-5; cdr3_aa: CASRHYWDREETQYF; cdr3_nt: TGTGCCAGCAGGCATTATTGGGACAGGGAAGAGACCCAGTACTTC
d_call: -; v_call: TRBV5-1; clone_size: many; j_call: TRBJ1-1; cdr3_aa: CASSVGLNTEAFF; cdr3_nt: TGCGCCAGCAGCGTAGGACTGAACACTGAAGCTTTCTTT
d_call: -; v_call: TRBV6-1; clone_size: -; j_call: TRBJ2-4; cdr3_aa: CASSEMAFNIQYF; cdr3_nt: TGTGCCAGCAGTGAAATGGCCTTTAACATTCAGTACTTC
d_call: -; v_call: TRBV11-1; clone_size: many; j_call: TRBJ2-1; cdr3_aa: CASSLSQGIYNEQFF; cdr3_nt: TGTGCCAGCAGCTTAAGCCAGGGAATTTACAATGAGCAGTTCTTC